The rows below give T cell receptor beta chains drawn from one sample of a study of neurological immune-mediated disorders. From the 5' RACE reads, TCRdb called clonotypes with MiXCR, one entry per CDR3 protein. The sample consists of more than 45,000 distinct CDR3 sequences, 10% of them appearing once. Sequences were obtained from PBMCs. Receptors were obtained from a woman in her thirties or forties with HTLV-1-associated myelopathy (HAM/TSP). Each CDR3 is given without its conserved first and last residue.

TRBJ2-6 TRBV5-1 ASSRGTGANVLT
TRBJ2-5 TRBV6-2/TRBV6-3 ASSYGGARGGETQY
TRBJ1-1 TRBV29-1 SVVPGRLEDTEAF
TRBJ1-2 TRBV27 ASSLSNRAPYGYT
TRBJ1-1 TRBV6-2/TRBV6-3 ASNGPRVMNTEAF
TRBJ2-3 TRBV2 ASSVLLAGAVADTQY
TRBJ1-5 TRBV12-3/TRBV12-4 ASSADRVDQPQH
TRBJ1-2 TRBV6-2/TRBV6-3 ASGKEWANYGYT
TRBJ2-7 TRBV4-2 ASSPRDTGGYEQY
TRBJ2-5 TRBV9 ASSVEGQGQETQY
TRBJ1-2 TRBV7-9 ASSSGIGYGYT
TRBJ1-1 TRBV19 ASSRTGPRMNTEAF
TRBJ2-6 TRBV15 ATSRARGSGANVLT
TRBJ2-7 TRBV7-2 ASSFQGGDYEQY
TRBJ1-1 TRBV10-3 ATWGGENTEAF
TRBJ2-1 TRBV10-3 AISELAGGVIYNEQF
TRBJ1-1 TRBV4-3 ASSQDGTVKTEAF
TRBJ2-3 TRBV6-2/TRBV6-3 ASSYLRNTDTQY
TRBJ2-7 TRBV4-1 ASSQDAGRLYEQY
TRBJ2-1 TRBV6-4 ASSDSSGGAVEQF
TRBJ1-5 TRBV3-1 ASSPGLEAFRAGYSNQPQH
TRBJ2-2 TRBV12-3/TRBV12-4 ASEPGQGNTGELF
TRBJ2-3 TRBV5-1 ASSLVTSGGVADTQY
TRBJ1-4 TRBV20-1 SARIGGSTNEKLF
TRBJ1-2 TRBV27 ASSYAGGSDYGYT
TRBJ2-3 TRBV20-1 SARVSKLAGRSTDTQY
TRBJ2-3 TRBV18 ASSPARASDTQY
TRBJ2-1 TRBV20-1 SAPKGDSAQF
TRBJ2-3 TRBV3-2 ASSQDRQGSTDTQY
TRBJ1-5 TRBV7-8 ASSFYRGNQPQH
TRBJ2-5 TRBV7-2 ASSAAGTVEETQY
TRBJ1-1 TRBV20-1 SATTGVGTEAF
TRBJ2-5 TRBV11-2 ASSLTTGAGETQY
TRBJ1-2 TRBV20-1 SASAGDYGYT
TRBJ2-3 TRBV29-1 SVPGPTRTDTQY
TRBJ2-5 TRBV10-3 AISGQDETQY
TRBJ1-2 TRBV7-2 ASSAPGRGEGGYT
TRBJ1-6 TRBV12-3/TRBV12-4 ASSIRGSGNSPLH
TRBJ1-2 TRBV4-1 ASSPVGRGYT
TRBJ1-6 TRBV5-1 ASSLIGGTGNSPLH
TRBJ2-1 TRBV14 ASSQDPTHSYNEQF
TRBJ2-1 TRBV12-3/TRBV12-4 ASSKWSSYNEQF
TRBJ2-1 TRBV2 ASSDPFRLAGGGNEQF
TRBJ2-1 TRBV21-1 ASSDPSGGACNEQF
TRBJ2-7 TRBV5-1 ASSARLAGEGEQY
TRBJ1-3 TRBV12-3/TRBV12-4 ASRSTDRVGNTIY
TRBJ2-1 TRBV20-1 SAIPAWVAGGGF
TRBJ2-3 TRBV4-1 ASSQEGRLAGAPSTDTQY
TRBJ2-7 TRBV9 ASSVTAGVYEQY
TRBJ2-7 TRBV20-1 SARGGTETYEQY
TRBJ2-1 TRBV11-2 ASSLEALPSYNEQF
TRBJ1-5 TRBV10-3 AISGGQGAGQPQH
TRBJ1-1 TRBV12-5 ASGLVLDRGLTEAF
TRBJ1-1 TRBV12-3/TRBV12-4 ASSQLNTEAF